This note documents a single T cell receptor beta chain sequence. Sequencing was performed with immunoSEQ multiplex PCR; in TCRdb, only in-frame clones are kept and a portion is missing. The sample has 65,000 to 80,000 clones, roughly 84% seen once. This specimen belongs to a study of OX40 agonist ivuxolimab in advanced cancers. This CDR3 has 15 residues. In germline, CDR1 is LGHNA, CDR2 YNFKEQ. The V and J ends lost 4 bases and 4 bases respectively, with 13 bases between them. This specimen was CD4+ or CD8+ T cells sorted from blood, taken in a trial of the OX40 agonist ivuxolimab. The gene calls are TRBV4-2 and TRBJ2-2; D call uncertain. This TCR was sampled from an adult with an advanced solid tumor such as melanoma, head and neck, liver or kidney cancer. CDR3 sequence reads: CASSLREGLTGELFF. As DNA, the CDR3 is TGTGCCAGCAGCCTAAGAGAAGGGCTCACCGGGGAGCTGTTTTTT.